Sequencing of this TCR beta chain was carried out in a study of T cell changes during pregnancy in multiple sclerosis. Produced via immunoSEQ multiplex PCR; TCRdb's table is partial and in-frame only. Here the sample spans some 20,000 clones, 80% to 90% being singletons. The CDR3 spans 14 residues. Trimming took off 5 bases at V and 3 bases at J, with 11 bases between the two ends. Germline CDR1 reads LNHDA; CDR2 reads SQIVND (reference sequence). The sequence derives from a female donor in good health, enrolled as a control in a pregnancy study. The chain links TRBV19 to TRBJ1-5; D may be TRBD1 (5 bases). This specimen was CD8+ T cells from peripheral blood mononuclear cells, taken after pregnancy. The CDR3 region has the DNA TGTGCCAGTAGTGCCCGACAGATCAATCAGCCCCAGCATTTT. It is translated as CASSARQINQPQHF.